A selection of T cell receptor beta chains follows, all from one sample in a study of T cells in Graves' hyperthyroidism and ophthalmopathy. In TCRdb, the multiplex PCR reads were re-called with MiXCR into one record per CDR3 protein. The sample records 400,000 to 500,000 distinct CDR3 sequences, around 15% being singletons. The sequenced material came from blood. These receptors all come from a woman under 30 with Graves' hyperthyroidism. Each CDR3 is given with its conserved first and last residue. The D gene is left open where the match is weak. Clone size is stated in some rows and not others, as once, few, many or a class when expanded.

TRBV12-3/TRBV12-4	TRBD1	17	TRBJ2-7	many	TGTGCCAGCAGTTTCCAGGGGGTAGGATTTGAGGGCTACGAGCAGTACTTC	CASSFQGVGFEGYEQYF
TRBV19	TRBD2	18	TRBJ2-5	few	TGTGCCAGTAGTATAGGAGCCCGACTAGCGGGTTTAGCAGAGACCCAGTACTTC	CASSIGARLAGLAETQYF
TRBV20-1	TRBD1	14	TRBJ2-7	many	TGCAGTGCTATTCCGGGACAGGGGTTTTACGAGCAGTACTTC	CSAIPGQGFYEQYF
TRBV7-3	NA	13	TRBJ2-3	few	TGTGCCAGCAGCTGGGACGCCCTGGATACGCAGTATTTT	CASSWDALDTQYF
TRBV5-4	NA	14	TRBJ2-4	NA	TGTGCCAGCAGCTTACCAGGGGACAAAAACATTCAGTACTTC	CASSLPGDKNIQYF
TRBV7-9	NA	14	TRBJ2-5	many	TGTGCCAGCAGCTCCACGGAGGGGGGAGAGACCCAGTACTTC	CASSSTEGGETQYF
TRBV12-3/TRBV12-4	NA	12	TRBJ2-7	NA	TGTGCCAGCAGTTTTGACCTCTACGAGCAGTACTTC	CASSFDLYEQYF
TRBV3-1	NA	16	TRBJ1-3	NA	TGTGCCAGCAGCCAAGACAGGGGATCCTCTGGAAACACCATATATTTT	CASSQDRGSSGNTIYF
TRBV27	NA	13	TRBJ2-1	many	TGTGCCAGCAAAAAAACCGGGACTTTCATACAGTTCTTC	CASKKTGTFIQFF
TRBV5-1	NA	14	TRBJ2-2	many	TGCGCCAGCAGCTTGGGGAAGAACACCGGGGAGCTGTTTTTT	CASSLGKNTGELFF
TRBV29-1	TRBD2	14	TRBJ2-1	many	TGCAGCGTCGCCCCCCGACTAGCCCGGAATGAGCAGTTCTTC	CSVAPRLARNEQFF
TRBV5-1	NA	17	TRBJ2-5	NA	TGCGCCAGCAGCTTGGTCGGGGGAAGCCTGTACCAAGAGACCCAGTACTTC	CASSLVGGSLYQETQYF
TRBV9	TRBD2	14	TRBJ2-7	NA	TGTGCCAGCAGTGGGCGGGAGGGCCCTATTCGGCAGTACTTC	CASSGREGPIRQYF
TRBV19	NA	13	TRBJ2-1	many	TGTGCCAGCAGACTGGCCGGGGGAAATGAGCAGTTCTTC	CASRLAGGNEQFF
TRBV28	NA	17	TRBJ2-4	medium-sized	TGTGCCAGCAGTGAATCCAGCGGGCCGAACCCCAAAAACATTCAGTACTTC	CASSESSGPNPKNIQYF
TRBV11-2	TRBD2	16	TRBJ2-3	NA	TGTGCCAGCAGCCCGAACTTAGCGGGAATCACAGATACGCAGTATTTT	CASSPNLAGITDTQYF
TRBV20-1	TRBD1	16	TRBJ1-4	few	TGCAGTGCCACCCTCCGAGGGGGGACAGGGGTCGAAAAACTGTTTTTT	CSATLRGGTGVEKLFF
TRBV28	TRBD2	14	TRBJ2-3	many	TGTGCCACCCTGGCATCCGGGGGGTCAGATACGCAGTATTTT	CATLASGGSDTQYF
TRBV5-6	NA	15	TRBJ2-7	many	TGTGCCAGCAGCACCGGACGGATGCTCTCCTACGAGCAGTACTTC	CASSTGRMLSYEQYF
TRBV28	TRBD1	15	TRBJ1-6	many	TGTGCCAGCAGTCTACCGGGACAGGGAGGTTCACCCCTCCACTTT	CASSLPGQGGSPLHF
TRBV10-3	TRBD2	15	TRBJ2-1	many	TGTGCCATCAGTGAGTCGGAGGGAGGGCCTAGTGAGCAGTTCTTC	CAISESEGGPSEQFF
TRBV6-1	TRBD1	13	TRBJ1-2	few	TGTGCCAGCAGAGAGACAGGGGACTATGGCTACACCTTC	CASRETGDYGYTF
TRBV4-3	TRBD1	18	TRBJ2-6	few	TGCGCCAGCAGCCGAACGGGACAGGGGCCCTCTGGGGCCAACGTCCTGACTTTC	CASSRTGQGPSGANVLTF
TRBV28	NA	12	TRBJ1-6	NA	TGTGCCAGCGGGGGGACCCATTCACCCCTCCACTTT	CASGGTHSPLHF
TRBV20-1	TRBD1	13	TRBJ2-7	many	TGCAGTGCTAGGGACAGGGGGCCCAACGAGCAGTACTTC	CSARDRGPNEQYF
TRBV30	TRBD2	13	TRBJ2-1	many	TGTGCCTGGAGTCCCCTAGCGGGAGAAATTCAGTTCTTC	CAWSPLAGEIQFF
TRBV7-9	TRBD1	12	TRBJ2-7	many	TGTGCCAGCAGCTTGACAGGGGACGAGCAGTACTTC	CASSLTGDEQYF
TRBV28	NA	14	TRBJ1-2	many	TGTGCCAGCAGTTCGTCGACAGGCGGCTATGGCTACACCTTC	CASSSSTGGYGYTF
TRBV6-2/TRBV6-3	NA	13	TRBJ2-1	many	TGTGCCAGCAGTTCGACTGTTGACAATGAGCAGTTCTTC	CASSSTVDNEQFF